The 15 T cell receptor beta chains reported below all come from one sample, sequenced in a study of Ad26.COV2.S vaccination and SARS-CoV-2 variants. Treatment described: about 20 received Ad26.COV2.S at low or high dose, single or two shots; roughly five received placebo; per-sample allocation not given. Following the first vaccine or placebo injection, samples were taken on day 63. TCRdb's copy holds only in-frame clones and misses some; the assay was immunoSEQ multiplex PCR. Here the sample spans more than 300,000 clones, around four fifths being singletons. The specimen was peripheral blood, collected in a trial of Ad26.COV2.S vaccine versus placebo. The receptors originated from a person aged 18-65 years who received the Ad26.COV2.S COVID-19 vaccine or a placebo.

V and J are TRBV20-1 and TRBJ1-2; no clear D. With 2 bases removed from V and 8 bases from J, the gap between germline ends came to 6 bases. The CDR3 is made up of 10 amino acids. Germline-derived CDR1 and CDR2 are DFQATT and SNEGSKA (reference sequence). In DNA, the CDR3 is TGCAGTGCTAGATTGCAGGGCTACACCTTC. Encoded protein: CSARLQGYTF.

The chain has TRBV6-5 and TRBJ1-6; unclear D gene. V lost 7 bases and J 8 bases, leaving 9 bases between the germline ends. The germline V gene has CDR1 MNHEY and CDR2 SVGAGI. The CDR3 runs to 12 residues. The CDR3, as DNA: TGTGCCAGCAATAACCTGGATTCACCCCTCCACTTT. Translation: CASNNLDSPLHF.

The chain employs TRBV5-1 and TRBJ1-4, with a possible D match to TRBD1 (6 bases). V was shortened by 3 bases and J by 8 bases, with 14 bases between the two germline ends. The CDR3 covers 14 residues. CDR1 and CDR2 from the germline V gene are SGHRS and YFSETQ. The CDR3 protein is CASSSGTTKEKLFF. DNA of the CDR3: TGCGCCAGCAGCTCCGGGACAACAAAGGAAAAACTGTTTTTT.

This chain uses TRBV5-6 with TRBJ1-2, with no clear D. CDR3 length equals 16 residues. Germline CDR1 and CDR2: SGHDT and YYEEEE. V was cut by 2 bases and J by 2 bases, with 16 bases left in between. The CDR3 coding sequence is TGTGCCAGCAGCTTAGGACGGAACAAACCCAACTATGGCTACACCTTC. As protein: CASSLGRNKPNYGYTF.

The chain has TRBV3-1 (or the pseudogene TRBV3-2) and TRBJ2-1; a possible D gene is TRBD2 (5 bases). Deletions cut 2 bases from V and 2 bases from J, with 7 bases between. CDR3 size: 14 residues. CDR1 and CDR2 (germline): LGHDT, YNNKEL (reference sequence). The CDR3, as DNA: TGTGCCAGCAGCCAATTGGGAGCCTACAATGAGCAGTTCTTC. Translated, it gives CASSQLGAYNEQFF.

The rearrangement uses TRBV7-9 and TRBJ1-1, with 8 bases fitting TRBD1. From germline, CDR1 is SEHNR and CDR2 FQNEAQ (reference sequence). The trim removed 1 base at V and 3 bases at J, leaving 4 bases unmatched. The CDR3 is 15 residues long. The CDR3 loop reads CASSLGTGKYTEAFF. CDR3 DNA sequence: TGTGCCAGCAGCTTAGGGACAGGGAAGTACACTGAAGCTTTCTTT.

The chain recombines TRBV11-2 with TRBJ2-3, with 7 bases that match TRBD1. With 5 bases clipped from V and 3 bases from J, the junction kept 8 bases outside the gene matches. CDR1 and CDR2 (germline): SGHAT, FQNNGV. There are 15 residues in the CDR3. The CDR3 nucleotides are TGTGCCAGCAGCCCTACGGGACAGTTGACAGATACGCAGTATTTT. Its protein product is CASSPTGQLTDTQYF.

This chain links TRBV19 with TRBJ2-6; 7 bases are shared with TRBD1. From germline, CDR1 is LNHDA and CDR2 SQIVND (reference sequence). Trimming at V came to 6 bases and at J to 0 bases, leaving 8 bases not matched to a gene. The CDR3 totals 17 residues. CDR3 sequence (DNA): TGTGCCAGTAGCGGGACAGACGGGGACTCTGGGGCCAACGTCCTGACTTTC. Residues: CASSGTDGDSGANVLTF. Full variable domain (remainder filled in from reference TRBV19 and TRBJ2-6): DGGITQSPKYLFRKEGQNVTLSCEQNLNHDAMYWYRQDPGQGLRLIYYSQIVNDFQKGDIAEGYSVSREKKESFPLTVTSAQKNPTAFYLCASSGTDGDSGANVLTFGAGSRLTVL.

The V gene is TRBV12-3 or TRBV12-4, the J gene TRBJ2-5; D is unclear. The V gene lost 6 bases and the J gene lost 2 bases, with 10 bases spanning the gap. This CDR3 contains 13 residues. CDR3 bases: TGTGCCAGCAGCTCGACTGGTCAAGAGACCCAGTACTTC. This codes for CASSSTGQETQYF.

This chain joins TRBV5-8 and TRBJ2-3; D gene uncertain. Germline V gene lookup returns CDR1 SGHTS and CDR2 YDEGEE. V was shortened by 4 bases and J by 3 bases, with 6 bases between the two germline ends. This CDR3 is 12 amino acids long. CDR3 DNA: TGTGCCAGCAGCCTCTGGACAGATACGCAGTATTTT. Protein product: CASSLWTDTQYF. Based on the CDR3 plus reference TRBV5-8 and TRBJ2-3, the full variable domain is EAGVTQSPTHLIKTRGQQATLRCSPISGHTSVYWYQQALGLGLQFLLWYDEGEERNRGNFPPRFSGRQFPNYSSELNVNALELEDSALYLCASSLWTDTQYFGPGTRLTVL.

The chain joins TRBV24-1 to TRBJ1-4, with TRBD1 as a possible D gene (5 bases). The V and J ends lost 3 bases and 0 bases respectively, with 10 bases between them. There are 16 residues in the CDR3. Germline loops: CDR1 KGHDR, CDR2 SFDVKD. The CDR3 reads CATSDGRAATNEKLFF. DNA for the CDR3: TGTGCCACCAGTGATGGCAGGGCTGCAACTAATGAAAAACTGTTTTTT.

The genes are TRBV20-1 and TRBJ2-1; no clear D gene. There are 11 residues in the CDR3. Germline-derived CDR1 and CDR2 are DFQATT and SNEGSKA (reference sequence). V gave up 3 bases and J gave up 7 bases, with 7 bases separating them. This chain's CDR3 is CSASEVNEQFF. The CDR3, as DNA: TGCAGTGCTAGCGAGGTAAATGAGCAGTTCTTC.

In DNA, the CDR3 is TGCGCCAGCAGCTTGGTGGGTGGGGAGCAGTACTTC. Translated, it gives CASSLVGGEQYF. The J gene is TRBJ2-7, the V gene TRBV5-1; D gene uncertain. The CDR3 length is 12 residues. Trimming cost V 0 bases and J 7 bases, with 8 bases left between them. Germline V lookup: CDR1 SGHRS, CDR2 YFSETQ.

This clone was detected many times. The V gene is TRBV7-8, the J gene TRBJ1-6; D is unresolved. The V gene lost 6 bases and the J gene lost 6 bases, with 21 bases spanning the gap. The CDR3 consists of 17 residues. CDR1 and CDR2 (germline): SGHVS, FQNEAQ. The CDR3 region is CASRPAGKIDLNSPLHF. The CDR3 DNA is TGTGCCAGCAGACCAGCGGGCAAGATAGACCTTAATTCACCCCTCCACTTT.

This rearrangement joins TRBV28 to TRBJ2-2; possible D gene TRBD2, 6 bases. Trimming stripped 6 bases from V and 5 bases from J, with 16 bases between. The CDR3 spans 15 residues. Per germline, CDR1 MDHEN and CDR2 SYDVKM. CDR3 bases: TGTGCCAGCAGCCGACCGGGGGTGGGGACCGGGGAGCTGTTTTTT. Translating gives CASSRPGVGTGELFF.